This entry is about one TCR beta chain. What it binds is unknown. Trimming took 1 base from V and 6 from J; bases not matched to a gene: 8. Germline loops: CDR1 SGHDT, CDR2 YYEEEE. CDR3 length: 16 residues. Use of 60 Vbeta and 13 Jbeta primers characterized the PCR. The data were produced by immunoSEQ multiplex PCR, yet TCRdb's version contains in-frame clones alone and is incomplete. The data show 220,000 or so clones, with around four fifths seen just once and about 2.5% held by the top ten. This specimen comes from a study of cytomegalovirus exposure and HLA in healthy donors. At the level of the study: A prior study identified just under 120 million unique TCR beta sequences from 150 million to 200 million T cells.

Study-level points and caveats: A previous analysis found most TCR beta V segments productive roughly 87% or roughly 30% of the time. In a later analysis, CMV-associated beta chains were mostly HLA-associated, it appeared. There were several of the most significant clusters that appeared linked to common viral pathogens in a later analysis.

This TCR was sampled from a woman in her 40s in good health and CMV-seronegative. The sequenced sample consisted of PBMCs. V gene TRBV5-6 combines with J gene TRBJ2-1; 9 positions match TRBD2. CDR3 in amino acids: CASSLMAGGRSNEQFF. DNA of the CDR3: TGTGCCAGCAGCTTGATGGCGGGAGGGCGTAGCAATGAGCAGTTCTTC.